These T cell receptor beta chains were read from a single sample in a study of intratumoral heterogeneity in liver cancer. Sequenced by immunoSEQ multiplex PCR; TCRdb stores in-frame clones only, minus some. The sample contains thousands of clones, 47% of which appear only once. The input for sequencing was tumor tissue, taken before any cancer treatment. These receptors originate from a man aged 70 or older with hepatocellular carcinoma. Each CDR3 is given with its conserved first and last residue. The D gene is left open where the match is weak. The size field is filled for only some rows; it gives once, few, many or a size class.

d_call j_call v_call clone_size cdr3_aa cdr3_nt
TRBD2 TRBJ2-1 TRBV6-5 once CASSLAGGYNEQFF TGTGCCAGCTCTCTAGCGGGGGGCTACAATGAGCAGTTCTTC
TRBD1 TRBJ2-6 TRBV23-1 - CASFHRGWNSGANVLTF TGCGCCAGTTTCCACAGGGGATGGAACTCTGGGGCCAACGTCCTGACTTTC
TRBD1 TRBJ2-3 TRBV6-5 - CAIGLGQGTDTQYF TGTGCCATAGGCCTCGGACAGGGCACAGATACGCAGTATTTT
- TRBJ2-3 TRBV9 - CASSVVGHASTDTQYF TGTGCCAGCAGCGTAGTGGGACACGCGAGCACAGATACGCAGTATTTT
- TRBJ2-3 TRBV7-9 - CASSLALGSGSTDTQYF TGTGCCAGCAGCTTAGCGCTGGGTAGCGGAAGCACAGATACGCAGTATTTT
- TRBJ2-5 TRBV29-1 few CSVEVAQETQYF TGCAGCGTTGAGGTTGCGCAAGAGACCCAGTACTTC
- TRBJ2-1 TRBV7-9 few CASSPGRTSEQFF TGTGCCAGCAGCCCCGGCCGTACGTCTGAGCAGTTCTTC
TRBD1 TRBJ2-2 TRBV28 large CASSSPRGSNTGELFF TGTGCCAGCAGTTCCCCCAGGGGGTCGAACACCGGGGAGCTGTTTTTT
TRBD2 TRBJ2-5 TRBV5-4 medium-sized CASSSSGGSETQYF TGTGCCAGCAGCTCTAGCGGGGGATCAGAGACCCAGTACTTC
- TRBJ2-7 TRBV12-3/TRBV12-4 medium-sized CASSPGGRGEQYF TGTGCCAGCAGCCCCGGGGGAAGGGGGGAGCAGTACTTC
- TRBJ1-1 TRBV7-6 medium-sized CASSLGTEAFF TGTGCCAGCAGCTTAGGGACTGAAGCTTTCTTT
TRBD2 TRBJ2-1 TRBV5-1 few CASSPGTSGYNEQFF TGCGCCAGCAGCCCCGGGACTAGCGGCTACAATGAGCAGTTCTTC
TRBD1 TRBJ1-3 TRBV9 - CASSYETGAARNTIYF TGTGCCAGCAGCTACGAGACAGGGGCGGCGAGAAACACCATATATTTT
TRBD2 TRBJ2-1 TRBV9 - CASSVHSGPNNEQFF TGTGCCAGCAGCGTCCATAGCGGGCCAAACAATGAGCAGTTCTTC
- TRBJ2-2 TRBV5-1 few CASSRTRSWGELFF TGCGCCAGCAGCAGGACTCGTTCTTGGGGGGAGCTGTTTTTT
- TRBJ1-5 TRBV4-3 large CASSQDLGTSQPQHF TGCGCCAGCAGCCAAGACTTGGGGACAAGTCAGCCCCAGCATTTT
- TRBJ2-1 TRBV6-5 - CASNRYNEQFF TGTGCCAGCAACCGCTACAATGAGCAGTTCTTC
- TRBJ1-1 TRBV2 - CASSELGYPEAFF TGTGCCAGCAGTGAACTAGGGTATCCTGAAGCTTTCTTT
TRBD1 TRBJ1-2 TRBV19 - CASSITGQADGYTF TGTGCCAGTAGTATAACGGGACAGGCTGATGGCTACACCTTC
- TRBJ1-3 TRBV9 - CASSVGLPYSGNTIYF TGTGCCAGCAGCGTAGGACTGCCATACTCTGGAAACACCATATATTTT
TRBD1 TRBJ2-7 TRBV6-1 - CASSIGTGLDEQYF TGTGCCAGCAGTATAGGGACAGGGCTCGACGAGCAGTACTTC
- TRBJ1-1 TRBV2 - CADEYSRNTEAFF TGTGCCGACGAGTACAGTAGGAACACTGAAGCTTTCTTT
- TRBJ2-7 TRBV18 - CASSPFTVGWYEQYF TGTGCCAGCTCACCATTTACCGTTGGTTGGTACGAGCAGTACTTC
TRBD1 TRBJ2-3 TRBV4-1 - CASSQGTGHRDTQYF TGCGCCAGCAGCCAGGGGACAGGTCACAGAGATACGCAGTATTTT
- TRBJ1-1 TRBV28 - CASSLTENTEAFF TGTGCCAGCAGTTTGACGGAGAACACTGAAGCTTTCTTT
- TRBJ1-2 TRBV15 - CATSRDHEGRGGYTF TGTGCCACCAGCAGAGATCATGAGGGGAGAGGGGGCTACACCTTC
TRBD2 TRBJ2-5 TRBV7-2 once CASSLTGTSGGEKYF TGTGCCAGCAGCCTGACCGGGACTAGCGGGGGGGAGAAGTACTTC
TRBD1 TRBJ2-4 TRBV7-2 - CASSLEGAAKNIQYF TGTGCCAGCAGCTTAGAGGGGGCGGCCAAAAACATTCAGTACTTC
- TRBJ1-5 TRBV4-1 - CASSQDNFPGNQPQHF TGCGCCAGCAGCCAAGATAATTTTCCAGGCAATCAGCCCCAGCATTTT
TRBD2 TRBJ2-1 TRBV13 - CASSSAGGSPYNEQFF TGTGCCAGCAGCTCAGCCGGGGGGTCCCCTTACAATGAGCAGTTCTTC
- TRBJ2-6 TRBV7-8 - CASSYRTRSGYSGANVLTF TGTGCCAGCTCTTATAGAACACGGTCAGGGTACTCTGGGGCCAACGTCCTGACTTTC
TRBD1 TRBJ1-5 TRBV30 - CAWSVIGTGFQPQHF TGTGCCTGGAGTGTAATCGGGACAGGGTTTCAGCCCCAGCATTTT
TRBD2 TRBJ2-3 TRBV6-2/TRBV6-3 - CASSYSGLAGGPRNTQYF TGTGCCAGCAGTTACTCCGGACTAGCGGGGGGCCCACGGAATACGCAGTATTTT
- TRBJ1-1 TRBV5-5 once CASSLDGGKNTEAFF TGTGCCAGCAGCTTGGACGGTGGAAAGAACACTGAAGCTTTCTTT
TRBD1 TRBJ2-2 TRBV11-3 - CASNRDRGTGELFF TGTGCCAGCAACCGGGACAGGGGAACCGGGGAGCTGTTTTTT
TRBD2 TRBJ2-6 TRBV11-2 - CASSLVGRGAGGPNVLTF TGTGCCAGCAGCTTAGTCGGGCGGGGGGCCGGGGGGCCCAACGTCCTGACTTTC
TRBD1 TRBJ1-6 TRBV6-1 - CASSELVGTENSPLHF TGTGCCAGCAGTGAATTGGTAGGGACAGAAAATTCACCCCTCCACTTT
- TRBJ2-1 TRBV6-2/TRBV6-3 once CASSLSAGEQFF TGTGCCAGCAGTCTTAGCGCGGGTGAGCAGTTCTTC
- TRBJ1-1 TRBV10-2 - CASREDGNTEAFF TGCGCCAGCAGGGAGGATGGGAACACTGAAGCTTTCTTT
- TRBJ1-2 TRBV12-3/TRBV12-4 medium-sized CASSLFLGDGYTF TGTGCCAGCAGTTTGTTTCTGGGCGATGGCTACACCTTC
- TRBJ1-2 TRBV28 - CASSLGGARSTYGYTF TGTGCCAGCAGTTTGGGGGGGGCCCGTTCAACCTATGGCTACACCTTC
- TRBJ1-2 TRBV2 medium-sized CATYGGSRGYTF TGTGCCACGTACGGGGGTTCCAGGGGCTACACCTTC
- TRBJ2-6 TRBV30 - CAWSVGRSSGANVLTF TGTGCCTGGAGTGTGGGCCGAAGCTCTGGGGCCAACGTCCTGACTTTC
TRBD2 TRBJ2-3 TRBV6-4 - CASSPFIGLAGVSDTQYF TGTGCCAGCAGTCCCTTTATAGGACTAGCGGGGGTGTCAGATACGCAGTATTTT
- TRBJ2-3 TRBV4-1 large CASSPGTHTDTQYF TGCGCCAGCAGCCCAGGGACCCACACAGATACGCAGTATTTT
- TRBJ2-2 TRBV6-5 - CATHELYTGELFF TGTGCCACCCACGAATTGTACACCGGGGAGCTGTTTTTT
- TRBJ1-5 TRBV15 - CATSSAGVNQPQHF TGTGCCACCAGCAGCGCCGGGGTCAATCAGCCCCAGCATTTT
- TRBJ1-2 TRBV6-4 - CASSVLGNYGYTF TGTGCCAGCAGTGTATTAGGGAACTATGGCTACACCTTC
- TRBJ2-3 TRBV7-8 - CASSRDGTDTQYF TGTGCCAGCAGCCGCGACGGAACAGATACGCAGTATTTT
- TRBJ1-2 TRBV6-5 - CASSYVQGDGYTF TGTGCCAGCAGTTACGTACAGGGAGATGGCTACACCTTC
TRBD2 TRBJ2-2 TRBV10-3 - CAISTRPAGGTGELFF TGTGCCATCAGTACCCGCCCAGCGGGGGGCACCGGGGAGCTGTTTTTT
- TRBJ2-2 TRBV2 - CASWETANTGELFF TGTGCCAGCTGGGAAACCGCGAACACCGGGGAGCTGTTTTTT
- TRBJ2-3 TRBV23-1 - CASSLRGDTQYF TGCGCCAGCAGTCTACGAGGGGATACGCAGTATTTT
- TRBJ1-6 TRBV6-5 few CASRTGLKVSPLHF TGTGCCAGCAGAACCGGGCTAAAGGTTTCACCCCTCCACTTT
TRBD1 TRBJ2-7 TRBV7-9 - CASSLTGGSSYEQYF TGTGCCAGCAGCCTGACAGGGGGGAGCTCCTACGAGCAGTACTTC
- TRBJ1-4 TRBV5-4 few CASSASDWGEKLFF TGTGCCAGCAGCGCCTCGGACTGGGGTGAAAAACTGTTTTTT
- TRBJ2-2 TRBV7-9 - CASSLRSGVDTGELFF TGTGCCAGCAGCCTTCGGTCAGGGGTCGACACCGGGGAGCTGTTTTTT
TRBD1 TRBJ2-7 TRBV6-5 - CASRGDSLFYEQYF TGTGCCAGCAGGGGGGACAGCCTCTTCTACGAGCAGTACTTC
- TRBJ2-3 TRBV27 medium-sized CATWGNTDTQYF TGTGCCACGTGGGGGAACACAGATACGCAGTATTTT